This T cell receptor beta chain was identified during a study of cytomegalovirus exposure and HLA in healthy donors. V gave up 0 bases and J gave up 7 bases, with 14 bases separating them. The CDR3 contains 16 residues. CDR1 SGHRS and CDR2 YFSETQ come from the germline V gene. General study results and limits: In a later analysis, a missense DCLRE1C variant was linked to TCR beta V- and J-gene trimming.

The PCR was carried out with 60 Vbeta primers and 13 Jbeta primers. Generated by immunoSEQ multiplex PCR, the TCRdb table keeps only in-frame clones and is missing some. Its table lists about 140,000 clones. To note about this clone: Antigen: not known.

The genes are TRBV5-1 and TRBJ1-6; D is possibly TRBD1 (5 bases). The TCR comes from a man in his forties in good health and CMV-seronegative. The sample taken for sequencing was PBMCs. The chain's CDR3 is CASSLEAGGTNSPLHF. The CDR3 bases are TGCGCCAGCAGCTTGGAGGCAGGAGGGACGAATTCACCCCTCCACTTT.